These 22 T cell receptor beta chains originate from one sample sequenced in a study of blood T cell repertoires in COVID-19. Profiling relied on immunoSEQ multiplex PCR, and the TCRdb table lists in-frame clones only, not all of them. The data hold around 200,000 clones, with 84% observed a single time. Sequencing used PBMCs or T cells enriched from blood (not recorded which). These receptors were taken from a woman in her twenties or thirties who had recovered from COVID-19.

The CDR3 nucleotides are TGTGCCAGCAGTTCCATAGTTCTGGGCTTAACTGAAGCTTTCTTT. This encodes CASSSIVLGLTEAFF. This chain connects TRBV27 to TRBJ1-1, with unresolved D. This CDR3 has 15 amino acids. The V gene lost 4 bases and the J gene lost 5 bases, with 17 bases spanning the gap. Germline values: CDR1 MNHEY, CDR2 SMNVEV (reference sequence).

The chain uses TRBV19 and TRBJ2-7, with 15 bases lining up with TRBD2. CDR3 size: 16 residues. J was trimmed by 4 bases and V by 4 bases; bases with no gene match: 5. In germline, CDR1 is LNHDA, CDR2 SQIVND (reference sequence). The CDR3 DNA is TGTGCCAGTAGTACTGGGACTAGCGGGGGGTTTTACGAGCAGTACGTC. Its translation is CASSTGTSGGFYEQYV.

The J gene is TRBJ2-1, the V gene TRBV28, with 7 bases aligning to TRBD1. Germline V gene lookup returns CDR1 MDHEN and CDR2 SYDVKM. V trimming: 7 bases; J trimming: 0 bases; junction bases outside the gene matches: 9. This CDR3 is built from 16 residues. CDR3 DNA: TGTGCCAGCACCACGACAGGGCCAAGCTCCTACAATGAGCAGTTCTTC. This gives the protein CASTTTGPSSYNEQFF. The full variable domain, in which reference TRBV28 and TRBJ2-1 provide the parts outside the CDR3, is DVKVTQSSRYLVKRTGEKVFLECVQDMDHENMFWYRQDPGLGLRLIYFSYDVKMKEKGDIPEGYSVSREKKERFSLILESASTNQTSMYLCASTTTGPSSYNEQFFGPGTRLTVL.

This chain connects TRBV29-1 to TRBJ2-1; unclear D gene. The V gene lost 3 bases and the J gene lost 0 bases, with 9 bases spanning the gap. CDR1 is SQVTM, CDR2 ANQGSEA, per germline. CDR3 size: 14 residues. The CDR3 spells CSVEITASYNEQFF. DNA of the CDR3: TGCAGCGTTGAGATAACAGCCTCCTACAATGAGCAGTTCTTC.

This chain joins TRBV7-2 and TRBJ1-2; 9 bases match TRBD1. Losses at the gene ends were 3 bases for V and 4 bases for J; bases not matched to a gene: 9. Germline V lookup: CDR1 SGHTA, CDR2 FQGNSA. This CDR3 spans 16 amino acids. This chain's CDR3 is CASSFGRTGGSYGYTF. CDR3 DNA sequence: TGTGCCAGCAGCTTCGGCCGCACAGGGGGCAGCTATGGCTACACCTTC.

The CDR3 coding sequence is TGTGCCAGCAAAGCTGCAAATACGCAGTATTTT. It codes for CASKAANTQYF. The chain carries TRBV3-1 (or the pseudogene TRBV3-2) and TRBJ2-3; no firm D call. Germline V gene lookup returns CDR1 LGHDT and CDR2 YNNKEL (reference sequence). V lost 7 bases and J lost 7, with 9 bases in between. The length of the CDR3 is 11 residues.

The CDR3 DNA sequence: TGTGCCAGCAGCCCCCTGACTAGCCTCCAAGAGACCCAGTACTTC. Residues: CASSPLTSLQETQYF. The chain combines TRBV5-6 with TRBJ2-5, with TRBD2 identical over 7 bases. The V gene end was trimmed by 4 bases and the J gene end by 1 base; junction bases not matched to a gene: 7. CDR3 length equals 15 residues. The germline V gene encodes CDR1 SGHDT and CDR2 YYEEEE.

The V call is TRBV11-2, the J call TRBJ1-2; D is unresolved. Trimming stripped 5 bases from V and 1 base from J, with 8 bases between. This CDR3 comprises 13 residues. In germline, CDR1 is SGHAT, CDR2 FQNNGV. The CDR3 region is CASSAGGNYGYTF. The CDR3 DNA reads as TGTGCCAGCAGCGCAGGAGGTAACTATGGCTACACCTTC.

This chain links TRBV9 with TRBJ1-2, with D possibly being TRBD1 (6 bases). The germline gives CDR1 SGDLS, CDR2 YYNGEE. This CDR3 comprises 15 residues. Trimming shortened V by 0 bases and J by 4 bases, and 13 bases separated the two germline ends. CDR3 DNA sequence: TGTGCCAGCAGCGTAGCTCCGACAGGAGCCTATGGCTACACCTTC. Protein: CASSVAPTGAYGYTF.

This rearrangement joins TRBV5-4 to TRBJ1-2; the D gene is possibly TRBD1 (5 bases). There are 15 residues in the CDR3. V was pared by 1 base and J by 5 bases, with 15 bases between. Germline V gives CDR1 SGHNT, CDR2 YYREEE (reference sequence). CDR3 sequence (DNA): TGTGCCAGCAGCTTGTGGTCAGGGAGGAGGTATGGCTACACCTTC. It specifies CASSLWSGRRYGYTF.

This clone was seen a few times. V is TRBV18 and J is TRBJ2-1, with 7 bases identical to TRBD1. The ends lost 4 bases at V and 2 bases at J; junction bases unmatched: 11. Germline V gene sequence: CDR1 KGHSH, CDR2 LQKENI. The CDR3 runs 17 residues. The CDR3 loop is CASSLPVGQGAYNEQFF. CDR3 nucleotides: TGTGCCAGCTCACTCCCAGTGGGGCAGGGGGCCTACAATGAGCAGTTCTTC.

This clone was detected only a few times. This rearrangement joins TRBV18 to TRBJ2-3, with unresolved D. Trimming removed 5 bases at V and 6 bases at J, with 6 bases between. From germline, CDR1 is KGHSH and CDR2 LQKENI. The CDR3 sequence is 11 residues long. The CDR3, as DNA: TGTGCCAGCTCAACAAAGGATACGCAGTATTTT. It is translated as CASSTKDTQYF.

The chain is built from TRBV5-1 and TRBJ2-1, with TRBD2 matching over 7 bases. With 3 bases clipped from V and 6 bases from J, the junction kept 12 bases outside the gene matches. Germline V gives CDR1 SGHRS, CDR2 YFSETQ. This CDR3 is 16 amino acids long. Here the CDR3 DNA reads TGCGCCAGCAGCTGGTTAGGAGGGAGGGCCTTCAATGAGCAGTTCTTC. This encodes CASSWLGGRAFNEQFF.

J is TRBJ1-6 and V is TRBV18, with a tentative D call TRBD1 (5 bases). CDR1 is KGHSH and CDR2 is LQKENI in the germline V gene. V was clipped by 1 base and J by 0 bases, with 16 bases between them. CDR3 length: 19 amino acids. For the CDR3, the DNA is TGTGCCAGCTCACCACAGGGGTTCTCCCCAAGCTCCTATAATTCACCCCTCCACTTT. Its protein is CASSPQGFSPSSYNSPLHF.

CDR3 sequence: CASSDGGAATQYF. CDR3 nucleotide sequence: TGTGCCAGCAGTGATGGGGGGGCAGCTACGCAGTATTTT. The rearrangement links TRBV2 to TRBJ2-3; D perhaps matches TRBD2 (7 bases). In germline, CDR1 is SNHLY, CDR2 FYNNEI. Trimming cost V 3 bases and J 8 bases, with 12 bases left between them. The CDR3 spans 13 residues.

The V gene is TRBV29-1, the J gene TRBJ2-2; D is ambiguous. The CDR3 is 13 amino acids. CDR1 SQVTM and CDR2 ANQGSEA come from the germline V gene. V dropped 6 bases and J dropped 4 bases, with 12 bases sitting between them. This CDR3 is CSVQPLTTGELFF. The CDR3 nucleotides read TGCAGCGTCCAACCCCTAACCACCGGGGAGCTGTTTTTT.

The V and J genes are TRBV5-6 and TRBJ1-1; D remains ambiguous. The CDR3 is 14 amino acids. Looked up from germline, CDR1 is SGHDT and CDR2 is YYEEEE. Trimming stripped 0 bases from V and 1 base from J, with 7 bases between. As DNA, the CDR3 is TGTGCCAGCAGCTTGGGAAGGAGGAACACTGAAGCTTTCTTT. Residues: CASSLGRRNTEAFF.

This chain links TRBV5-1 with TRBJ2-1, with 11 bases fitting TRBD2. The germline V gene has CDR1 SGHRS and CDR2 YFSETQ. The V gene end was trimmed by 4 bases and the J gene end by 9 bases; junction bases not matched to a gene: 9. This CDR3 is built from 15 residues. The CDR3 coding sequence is TGCGCCAGCAGCGCAACTAGCGGGAGTTATGGTGAGCAGTTCTTC. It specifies CASSATSGSYGEQFF. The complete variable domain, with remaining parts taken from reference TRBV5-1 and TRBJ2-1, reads KAGVTQTPRYLIKTRGQQVTLSCSPISGHRSVSWYQQTPGQGLQFLFEYFSETQRNKGNFPGRFSGRQFSNSRSEMNVSTLELGDSALYLCASSATSGSYGEQFFGPGTRLTVL.

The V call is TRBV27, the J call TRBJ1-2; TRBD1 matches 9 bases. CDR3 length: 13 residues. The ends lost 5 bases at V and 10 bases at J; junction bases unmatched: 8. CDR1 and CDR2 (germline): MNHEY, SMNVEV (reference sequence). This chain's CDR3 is CASSTGTGLLYTF. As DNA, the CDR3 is TGTGCCAGCAGTACCGGGACAGGGTTGCTCTACACCTTC.

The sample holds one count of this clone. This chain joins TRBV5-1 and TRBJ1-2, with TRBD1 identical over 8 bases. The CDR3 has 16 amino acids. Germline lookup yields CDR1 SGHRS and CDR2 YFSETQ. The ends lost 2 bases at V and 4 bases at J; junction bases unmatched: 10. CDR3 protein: CASSLSPGQAAYGYTF. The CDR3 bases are TGCGCCAGCAGCTTAAGCCCGGGACAGGCGGCCTATGGCTACACCTTC.

The DNA of the CDR3 is TGTGCCAGCAGTGGGACAGGGCAGAATTCACCCCTCCACTTT. As protein: CASSGTGQNSPLHF. The rearrangement joins TRBV2 to TRBJ1-6; 8 nucleotides agree with TRBD1. The V and J ends lost 4 bases and 7 bases, in that order; junction bases with no gene match: 3. Germline V gives CDR1 SNHLY, CDR2 FYNNEI. The CDR3 totals 14 residues.

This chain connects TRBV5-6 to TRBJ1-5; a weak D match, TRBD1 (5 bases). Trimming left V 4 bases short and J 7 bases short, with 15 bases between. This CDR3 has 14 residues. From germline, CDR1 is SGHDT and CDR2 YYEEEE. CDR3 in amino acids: CASSHFWGEQPQHF. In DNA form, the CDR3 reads TGTGCCAGCAGCCATTTTTGGGGCGAACAGCCCCAGCATTTT. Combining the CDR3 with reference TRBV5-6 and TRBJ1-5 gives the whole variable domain DAGVTQSPTHLIKTRGQQVTLRCSPKSGHDTVSWYQQALGQGPQFIFQYYEEEERQRGNFPDRFSGHQFPNYSSELNVNALLLGDSALYLCASSHFWGEQPQHFGDGTRLSIL.